The next 7 T cell receptor beta chains were all read from a single sample in a study of blood T cell repertoires in COVID-19. The data were produced by immunoSEQ multiplex PCR, yet TCRdb's version contains in-frame clones alone and is incomplete. The data show approximately 330,000 clones, with 80% to 90% seen just once and approximately 4.6% held by the top ten. The sample consisted of PBMCs or T cells enriched from blood (not recorded which). Receptor source: a middle-aged woman with acute COVID-19.

This chain uses TRBV29-1 with TRBJ2-1, with D hard to call. Trimming pared 7 bases from V and 4 bases from J, leaving 8 bases between. The germline V gene has CDR1 SQVTM and CDR2 ANQGSEA. CDR3 size: 11 residues. The CDR3 loop is CSARGYNEQFF. In DNA form, the CDR3 reads TGCAGCGCTAGAGGTTACAATGAGCAGTTCTTC.

The chain is built from TRBV10-3 and TRBJ1-5; the D gene is possibly TRBD1 (5 bases). Trimming removed 0 bases at V and 4 bases at J, with 16 bases between. The CDR3 extends over 17 amino acids. Germline V gene lookup returns CDR1 ENHRY and CDR2 SYGVKD. The CDR3 region is CAISESISTVANQPQHF. The CDR3 DNA follows: TGTGCCATCAGTGAGTCCATTTCGACAGTTGCAAATCAGCCCCAGCATTTT.

The chain uses TRBV11-3 and TRBJ2-1; weak D call: TRBD2 (7 bases). This CDR3 is 13 amino acids long. Trimming shortened V by 3 bases and J by 7 bases, and 10 bases separated the two germline ends. Looked up from germline, CDR1 is SGHNT and CDR2 is YENEEA. CDR3 sequence reads: CASSFGGHNEQFF. The CDR3 nucleotides are TGTGCCAGCAGCTTCGGGGGGCATAATGAGCAGTTCTTC.

The chain uses TRBV19 and TRBJ2-2, with a weak D call TRBD1 (6 bases). Trimming left V 7 bases short and J 6 bases short, with 18 bases between. The CDR3 covers 15 residues. CDR1 LNHDA and CDR2 SQIVND come from the germline V gene (reference sequence). CDR3 sequence (DNA): TGTGCCAGTACCAAACGATCAGGGGTGGCCGGGGAGCTGTTTTTT. Residues: CASTKRSGVAGELFF.

The gene calls are TRBV19 and TRBJ2-5, with TRBD1 as a possible D gene (5 bases). V was trimmed by 5 bases and J by 0 bases, leaving 10 bases between them. Per germline, CDR1 LNHDA and CDR2 SQIVND (reference sequence). The CDR3 has 14 residues. The chain's CDR3 is CASSRQKDQETQYF. In nucleotides, the CDR3 is TGTGCCAGTAGTCGACAGAAAGACCAAGAGACCCAGTACTTC.

The rearrangement links TRBV2 to TRBJ1-2; possibly TRBD1 for D (5 bases). V was shortened by 3 bases and J by 4 bases, with 15 bases between the two germline ends. CDR3 length: 15 amino acids. The germline CDR1 and CDR2 sequences are SNHLY and FYNNEI. CDR3 in DNA: TGTGCCAGCAGTGAGTCGGGTCTGGGGCCCTATGGCTACACCTTC. Protein product: CASSESGLGPYGYTF.

The chain carries TRBV3-1 (or the pseudogene TRBV3-2) and TRBJ1-2; 7 bases align to TRBD1. The CDR3 contains 15 residues. Germline lookup yields CDR1 LGHDT and CDR2 YNNKEL (reference sequence). The junction had 4 bases not matched to a gene; V was cut back by 1 base and J by 2 bases. CDR3 in DNA: TGTGCCAGCAGCCAAGGTGGACAGGCGAACTATGGCTACACCTTC. This gives the protein CASSQGGQANYGYTF.